This T cell receptor beta chain was documented in a study of CD8 T cells in ankylosing spondylitis. Findings and caveats of the study: Matched ankylosing spondylitis synovial fluid reportedly showed significant enrichment of disease-linked clones. Existing reports had already noted some motif variants in reactive arthritis synovial fluid and blood. Disease-linked clones, CD8+, were relatively rare in peripheral blood. Within ankylosing spondylitis blood, a TCR beta motif made up of fewer than ten highly homologous variants appeared to be characteristic.

The CDR3 sequence is 15 residues long. Trimming removed 5 bases from V and 4 bases from J; junction bases left unmatched: 10. From germline, CDR1 is SGHTA and CDR2 FQGNSA. About this clonotype: Its matching antigen is unknown.

It was by quantitative 5'-RACE with molecular barcodes that TCR beta libraries were made. MiXCR, applied by TCRdb to the 5' RACE reads, yields one record per CDR3 protein. The table records about 440,000 distinct CDR3 sequences, 15% to 20% of them present only once. The specimen sequenced was blood, either unsorted or a sorted T cell fraction (not recorded which). The TCR was taken from a male donor with ankylosing spondylitis. The chain recombines TRBV7-2 with TRBJ2-7, with TRBD1 identical over 8 bases. The DNA for the CDR3 is TGTGCCAGCAGCCGACAGGGGCAGGTCGGGTACGAGCAGTACTTC. Translation: CASSRQGQVGYEQYF.